This TCR beta chain comes out of a study of blood T cell repertoires in COVID-19. The overall study: The United States, Italy and Spain provided the acute and convalescent COVID-19 samples. PBMCs, B-cell-depleted T cells, or T cells were the source of the cDNA or gDNA that made up the material.

Germline V lookup: CDR1 SGHTA, CDR2 FQGNSA. J lost 4 bases, V lost 5 bases, and 12 bases had no gene match. This CDR3 has 16 residues. Here immunoSEQ multiplex PCR was the method, and the copy in TCRdb shows in-frame clones only, minus some. The sample holds about 170,000 clones, roughly nine tenths seen once. Seattle patient enrollment occurred during active infection, with longitudinal follow-up thereafter. The genes are TRBV7-2 and TRBJ2-3, with 7 bases identical to TRBD2. Sequenced material: peripheral blood. The receptor comes from a woman aged 55-69 years with COVID-19, enrolled during active disease. CDR3 DNA: TGTGCCAGCAGCCCCCGACTGGGCGGGAGTTCAGATACGCAGTATTTT. It specifies CASSPRLGGSSDTQYF.